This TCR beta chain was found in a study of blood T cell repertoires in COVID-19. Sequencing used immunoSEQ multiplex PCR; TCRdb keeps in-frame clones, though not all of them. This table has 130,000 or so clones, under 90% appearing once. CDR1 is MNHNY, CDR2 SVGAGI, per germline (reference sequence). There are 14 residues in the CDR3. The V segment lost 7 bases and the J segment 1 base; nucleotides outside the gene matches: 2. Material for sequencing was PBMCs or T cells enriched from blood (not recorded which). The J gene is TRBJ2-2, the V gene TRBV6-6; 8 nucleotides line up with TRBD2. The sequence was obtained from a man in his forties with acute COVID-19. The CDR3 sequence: CASTGGVNTGELFF. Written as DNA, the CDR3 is TGTGCCAGCACCGGGGGGGTGAACACCGGGGAGCTGTTTTTT.